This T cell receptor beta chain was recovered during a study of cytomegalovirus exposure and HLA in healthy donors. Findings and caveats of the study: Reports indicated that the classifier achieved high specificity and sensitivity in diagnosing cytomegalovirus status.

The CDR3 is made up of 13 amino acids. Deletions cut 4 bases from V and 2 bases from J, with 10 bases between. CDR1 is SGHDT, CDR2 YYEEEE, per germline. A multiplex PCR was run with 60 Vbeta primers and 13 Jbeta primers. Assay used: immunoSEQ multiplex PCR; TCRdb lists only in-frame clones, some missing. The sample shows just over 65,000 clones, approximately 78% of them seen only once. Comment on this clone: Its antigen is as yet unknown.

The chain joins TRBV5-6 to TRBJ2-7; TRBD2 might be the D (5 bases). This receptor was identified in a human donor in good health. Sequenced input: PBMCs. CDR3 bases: TGTGCCAGCAGCGCGACGGGAACCTACGAGCAGTACTTC. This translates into CASSATGTYEQYF.